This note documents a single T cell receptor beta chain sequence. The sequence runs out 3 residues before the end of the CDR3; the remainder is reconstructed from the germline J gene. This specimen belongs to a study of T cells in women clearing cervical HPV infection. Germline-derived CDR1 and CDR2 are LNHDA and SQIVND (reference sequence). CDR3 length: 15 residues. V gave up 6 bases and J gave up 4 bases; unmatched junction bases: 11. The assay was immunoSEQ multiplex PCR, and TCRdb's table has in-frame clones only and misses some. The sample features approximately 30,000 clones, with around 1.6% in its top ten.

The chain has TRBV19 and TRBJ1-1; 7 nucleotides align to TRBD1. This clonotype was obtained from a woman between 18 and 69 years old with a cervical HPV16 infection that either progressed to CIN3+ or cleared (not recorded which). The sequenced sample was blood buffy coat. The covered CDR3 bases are TGTGCCAGTAGCCTCCTGACAGGGAGCTCCACTGAA. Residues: CASSLLTGSSTE. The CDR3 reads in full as CASSLLTGSSTEAFF.